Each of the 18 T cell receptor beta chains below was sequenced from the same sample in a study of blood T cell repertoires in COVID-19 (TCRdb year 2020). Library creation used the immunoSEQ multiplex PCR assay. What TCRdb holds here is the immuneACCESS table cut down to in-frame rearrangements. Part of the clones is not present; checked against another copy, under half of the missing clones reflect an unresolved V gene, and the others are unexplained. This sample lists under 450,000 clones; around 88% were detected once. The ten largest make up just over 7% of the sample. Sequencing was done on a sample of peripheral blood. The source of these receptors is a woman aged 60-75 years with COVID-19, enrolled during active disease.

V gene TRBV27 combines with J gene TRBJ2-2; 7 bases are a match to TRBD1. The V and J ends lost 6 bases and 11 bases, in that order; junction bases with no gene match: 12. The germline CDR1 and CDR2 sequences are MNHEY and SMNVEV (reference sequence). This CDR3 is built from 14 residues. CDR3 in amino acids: CASRRDSRIGELFF. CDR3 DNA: TGTGCCAGCAGGAGGGACAGTCGAATAGGAGAGCTGTTTTTT.

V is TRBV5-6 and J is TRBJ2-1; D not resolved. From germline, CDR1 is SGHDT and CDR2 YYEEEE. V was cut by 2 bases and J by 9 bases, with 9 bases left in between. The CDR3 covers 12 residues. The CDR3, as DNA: TGTGCCAGCAGCTTTGGAGCACTTGAGCAGTTCTTC. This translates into CASSFGALEQFF.

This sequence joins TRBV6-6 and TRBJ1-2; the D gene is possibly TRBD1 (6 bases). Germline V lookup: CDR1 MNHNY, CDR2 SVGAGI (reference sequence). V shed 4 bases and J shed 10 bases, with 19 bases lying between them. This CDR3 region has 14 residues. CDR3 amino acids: CASSSIQGDHDYTF. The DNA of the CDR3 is TGTGCCAGCAGTTCAATACAGGGCGATCATGACTACACCTTC.

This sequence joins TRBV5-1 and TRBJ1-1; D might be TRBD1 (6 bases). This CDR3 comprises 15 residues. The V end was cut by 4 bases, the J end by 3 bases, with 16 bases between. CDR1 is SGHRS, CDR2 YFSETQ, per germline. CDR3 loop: CASSREGEGDTEAFF. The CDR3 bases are TGCGCCAGCAGCCGTGAGGGGGAAGGAGACACTGAAGCTTTCTTT.

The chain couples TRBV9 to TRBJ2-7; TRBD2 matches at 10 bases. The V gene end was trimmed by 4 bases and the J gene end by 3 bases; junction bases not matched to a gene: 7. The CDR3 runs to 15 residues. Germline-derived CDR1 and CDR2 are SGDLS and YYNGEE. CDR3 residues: CASSLAGESYYEQYF. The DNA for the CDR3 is TGTGCCAGCAGCCTAGCGGGAGAATCTTACTACGAGCAGTACTTC.

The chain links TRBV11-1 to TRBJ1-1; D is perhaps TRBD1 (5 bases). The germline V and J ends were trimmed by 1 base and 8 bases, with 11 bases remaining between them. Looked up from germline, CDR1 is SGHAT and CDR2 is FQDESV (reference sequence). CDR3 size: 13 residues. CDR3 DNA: TGTGCCAGCAGCTTAGGTGGGACTTTCGAAGCTTTCTTT. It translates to CASSLGGTFEAFF.

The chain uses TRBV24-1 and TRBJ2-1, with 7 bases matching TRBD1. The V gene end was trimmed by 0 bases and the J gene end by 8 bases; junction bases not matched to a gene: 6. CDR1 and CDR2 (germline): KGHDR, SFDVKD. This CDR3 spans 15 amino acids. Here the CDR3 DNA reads TGTGCCACCAGTGATTTGGGCCCACAGGGGCATGAGCAGTTCTTC. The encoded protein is CATSDLGPQGHEQFF.

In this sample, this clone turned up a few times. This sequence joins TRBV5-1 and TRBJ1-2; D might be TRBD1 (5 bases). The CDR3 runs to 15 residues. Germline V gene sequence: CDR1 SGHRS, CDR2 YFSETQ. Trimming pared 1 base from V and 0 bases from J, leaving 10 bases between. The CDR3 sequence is CASSLLTASNYGYTF. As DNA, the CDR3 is TGCGCCAGCAGCTTGTTGACAGCTTCTAACTATGGCTACACCTTC.

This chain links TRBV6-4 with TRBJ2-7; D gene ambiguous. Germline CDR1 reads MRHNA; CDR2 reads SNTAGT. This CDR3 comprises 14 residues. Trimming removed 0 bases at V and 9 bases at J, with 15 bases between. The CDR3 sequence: CASSDSFPPLRQYF. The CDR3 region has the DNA TGTGCCAGCAGTGACTCTTTTCCCCCCTTGCGGCAGTACTTC.

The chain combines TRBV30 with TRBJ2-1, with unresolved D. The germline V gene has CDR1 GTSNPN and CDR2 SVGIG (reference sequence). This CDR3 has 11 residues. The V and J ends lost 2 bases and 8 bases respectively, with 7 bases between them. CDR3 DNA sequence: TGTGCCTGGAGTAGACGGGATGAGCAGTTCTTC. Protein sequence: CAWSRRDEQFF.

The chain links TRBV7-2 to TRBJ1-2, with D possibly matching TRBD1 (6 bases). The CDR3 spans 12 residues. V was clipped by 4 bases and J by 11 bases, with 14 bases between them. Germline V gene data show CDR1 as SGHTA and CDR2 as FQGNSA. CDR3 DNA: TGTGCCAGCAGCTCGACCCGGACAGCATACACCTTC. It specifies CASSSTRTAYTF.

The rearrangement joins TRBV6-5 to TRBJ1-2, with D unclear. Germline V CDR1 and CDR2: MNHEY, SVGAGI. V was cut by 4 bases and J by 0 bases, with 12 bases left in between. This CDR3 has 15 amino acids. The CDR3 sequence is CASSSEGGANYGYTF. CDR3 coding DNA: TGTGCCAGCAGTTCGGAGGGTGGGGCTAACTATGGCTACACCTTC.

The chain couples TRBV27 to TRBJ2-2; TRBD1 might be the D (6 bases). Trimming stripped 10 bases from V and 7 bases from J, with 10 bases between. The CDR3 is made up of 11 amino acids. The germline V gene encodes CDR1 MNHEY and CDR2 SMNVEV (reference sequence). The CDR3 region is CAILGGGELFF. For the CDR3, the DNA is TGTGCCATCTTAGGGGGCGGGGAGCTGTTTTTT.

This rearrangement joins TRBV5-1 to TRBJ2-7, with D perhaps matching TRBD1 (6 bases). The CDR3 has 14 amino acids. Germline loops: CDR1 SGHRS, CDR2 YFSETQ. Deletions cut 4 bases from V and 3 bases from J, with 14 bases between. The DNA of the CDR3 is TGCGCCAGCAGCACGGGACAACTCGGCTACGAGCAGTACTTC. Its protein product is CASSTGQLGYEQYF.

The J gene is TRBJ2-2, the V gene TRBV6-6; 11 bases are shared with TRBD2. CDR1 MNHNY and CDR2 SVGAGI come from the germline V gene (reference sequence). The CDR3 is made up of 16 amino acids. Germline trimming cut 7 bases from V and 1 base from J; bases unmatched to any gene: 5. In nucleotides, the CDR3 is TGTGCCAGCAAGCCTAGCGGGGGGCAGAACACCGGGGAGCTGTTTTTT. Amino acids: CASKPSGGQNTGELFF.

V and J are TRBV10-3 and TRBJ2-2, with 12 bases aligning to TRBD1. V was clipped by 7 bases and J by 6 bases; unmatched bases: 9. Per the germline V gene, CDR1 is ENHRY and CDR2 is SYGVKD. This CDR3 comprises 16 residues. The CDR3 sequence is CAIMAWDRGPAGELFF. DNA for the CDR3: TGTGCCATCATGGCTTGGGACAGGGGGCCTGCCGGGGAGCTGTTTTTT.

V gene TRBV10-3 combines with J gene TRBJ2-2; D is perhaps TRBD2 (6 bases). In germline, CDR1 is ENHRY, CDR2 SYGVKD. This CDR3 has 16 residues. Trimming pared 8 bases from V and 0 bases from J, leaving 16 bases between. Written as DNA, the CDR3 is TGTGCCATCGGAGGGCCGGACACTTCGAACACCGGGGAGCTGTTTTTT. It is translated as CAIGGPDTSNTGELFF.

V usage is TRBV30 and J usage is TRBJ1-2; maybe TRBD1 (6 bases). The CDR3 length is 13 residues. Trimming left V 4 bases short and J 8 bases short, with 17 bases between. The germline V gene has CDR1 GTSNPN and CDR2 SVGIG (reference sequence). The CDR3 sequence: CAWKTEPRGGYTF. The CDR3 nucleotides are TGTGCCTGGAAGACCGAGCCCAGGGGAGGCTACACCTTC.